These 23 T cell receptor beta chains came from one sample sequenced in a study of blood T cells in healthy people across ages. Through a sample-barcoded 5' primer and a J-beta primer mix, a second PCR was run for about 6 to 12 cycles. TCRdb reanalysed the 5' RACE reads using MiXCR and keeps one entry per CDR3 protein. The sample has 1,800,000 or so distinct CDR3 sequences, roughly two fifths seen once. The specimen sequenced was blood. The receptors derive from a human donor in good health.

The chain recombines TRBV7-2 with TRBJ2-1, with D perhaps TRBD1 or TRBD2 (5 bases each). The germline V and J ends were trimmed by 5 bases and 5 bases, with 16 bases remaining between them. This CDR3 has 15 residues. The germline gives CDR1 SGHTA, CDR2 FQGNSA. The CDR3 region is CASSRGRGVHNEQFF. DNA for the CDR3: TGTGCCAGCAGCCGGGGACGGGGAGTGCACAATGAGCAGTTCTTC. Using reference TRBV7-2 and TRBJ2-1 for the parts outside the CDR3, the full variable domain is GAGVSQSPSNKVTEKGKDVELRCDPISGHTALYWYRQSLGQGLEFLIYFQGNSAPDKSGLPSDRFSAERTGGSVSTLTIQRTQQEDSAVYLCASSRGRGVHNEQFFGPGTRLTVL.

The chain couples TRBV7-2 to TRBJ1-1; D is unresolved. The CDR3 spans 14 residues. CDR1 and CDR2 from the germline V gene are SGHTA and FQGNSA. The V gene lost 2 bases and the J gene lost 1 base, with 8 bases spanning the gap. This CDR3 reads CASSLHPGNTEAFF. The DNA for the CDR3 is TGTGCCAGCAGCTTACATCCGGGGAACACTGAAGCTTTCTTT.

The chain uses TRBV29-1 and TRBJ2-7, with a tentative D call TRBD1 (5 bases). This CDR3 contains 20 residues. Trimming stripped 0 bases from V and 3 bases from J, with 30 bases between. Germline CDR1 is SQVTM and CDR2 is ANQGSEA. This CDR3 is CSVEDPCRAGKDPAYYEQYF. CDR3 coding DNA: TGCAGCGTTGAAGATCCCTGTAGGGCAGGGAAAGACCCCGCTTACTACGAGCAGTACTTC.

In this sample, this clonotype turned up a few times. J is TRBJ1-1 and V is TRBV4-1; D gene ambiguous. The CDR3 sequence is 12 residues long. Per germline, CDR1 MGHRA and CDR2 YSYEKL. V lost 0 bases and J lost 8, with 7 bases in between. The CDR3 spells CASSQDPREAFF. The CDR3 bases are TGCGCCAGCAGCCAAGATCCCCGAGAAGCTTTCTTT.

V is TRBV10-3 and J is TRBJ1-1; unclear D gene. V was trimmed by 7 bases and J by 9 bases, leaving 12 bases between them. This CDR3 region has 11 residues. The germline V gene has CDR1 ENHRY and CDR2 SYGVKD. In DNA form, the CDR3 reads TGTGCCATCATGAGGGAAACTAAAGCTTTCTTT. It translates to CAIMRETKAFF.

This chain connects TRBV27 to TRBJ2-7, with TRBD2 identical over 11 bases. Germline V CDR1 and CDR2: MNHEY, SMNVEV (reference sequence). The CDR3 consists of 16 residues. After removal of 1 base from V and 2 bases from J, the junction contained 4 bases not matched to a gene. The CDR3 sequence is CASSLLTSGETYEQYF. DNA of the CDR3: TGTGCCAGCAGTTTATTGACTAGCGGGGAAACCTACGAGCAGTACTTC.

The chain carries TRBV20-1 and TRBJ2-3; tentatively, D is TRBD1 (6 bases). Per germline, CDR1 DFQATT and CDR2 SNEGSKA (reference sequence). There are 17 residues in the CDR3. V lost 0 bases, J lost 5 bases, and 21 bases lay in between. CDR3 sequence: CSARDPKRGGWVDTQYF. CDR3 bases: TGCAGTGCTAGAGATCCGAAGCGTGGGGGCTGGGTAGATACGCAGTATTTT.

This clonotype was counted between two and nine times. J is TRBJ2-1 and V is TRBV11-3, with a tentative D call TRBD2 (5 bases). Trimming left V 5 bases short and J 9 bases short, with 14 bases between. CDR1 is SGHNT, CDR2 YENEEA, per germline. This CDR3 has 13 residues. CDR3 protein: CASSIVGDGEQFF. CDR3 DNA sequence: TGTGCCAGCAGCATAGTCGGGGATGGTGAGCAGTTCTTC.

The V call is TRBV5-6, the J call TRBJ2-5, with D perhaps matching TRBD1 (5 bases). CDR3 length: 11 residues. Trimming pared 7 bases from V and 9 bases from J, leaving 13 bases between. The germline V gene encodes CDR1 SGHDT and CDR2 YYEEEE. In DNA form, the CDR3 reads TGTGCCAGCTGCTATGGGGCGGCCCAGTACTTC. This gives the protein CASCYGAAQYF.

The rearrangement joins TRBV9 to TRBJ2-5; tentative D call: TRBD2 (6 bases). CDR1 and CDR2 from the germline V gene are SGDLS and YYNGEE. V lost 3 bases to trimming and J lost 1 base, with 16 bases between them. CDR3 length equals 16 residues. CDR3 bases: TGTGCCAGCAGCGACGGACTAACCCCAACCCAAGAGACCCAGTACTTC. Its translation: CASSDGLTPTQETQYF.

Points on this clonotype: A much bigger clone sits one base away, suggesting this may be a read error. The chain couples TRBV24-1 to TRBJ2-6, with 12 bases lining up with TRBD1. The CDR3 contains 19 residues. Germline lookup yields CDR1 KGHDR and CDR2 SFDVKD. CDR3 loop: CVTSDWSGTGGAGANVLTF. CDR3 coding DNA: TGTGTCACCAGTGATTGGAGTGGGACAGGGGGCGCTGGGGCCAACGTCCTGACTTTC.

This clonotype was detected only a few times. The rearrangement uses TRBV7-9 and TRBJ2-4; 7 bases are shared with TRBD2. This CDR3 is 15 amino acids long. V shed 0 bases and J 11 bases; nucleotides not matched to a gene: 10. Germline-derived CDR1 and CDR2 are SEHNR and FQNEAQ (reference sequence). The CDR3 here is CASSLASGDLRVQYF. DNA of the CDR3: TGTGCCAGCAGCTTAGCAAGCGGGGACCTTCGGGTTCAGTACTTC.

Notes on this clonotype: This may be a read error: a much more frequent sequence differs by one nucleotide. The chain carries TRBV12-3 or TRBV12-4 and TRBJ2-1; no firm D call. The ends were cut back, 6 bases at V and 10 bases at J, with 10 bases in the middle. This CDR3 region has 11 residues. The CDR3 loop is CASRLNYEQFF. CDR3 nucleotide sequence: TGTGCCAGCAGGCTTAACTACGAGCAGTTCTTC.

This clonotype was observed a handful of times. This sequence joins TRBV4-3 and TRBJ2-7; D might be TRBD2 (7 bases). The germline CDR1 and CDR2 sequences are LGHNA and YSLEER. V was pared by 3 bases and J by 4 bases, with 13 bases between. The CDR3 contains 14 residues. The CDR3 DNA sequence: TGCGCCAGCAGCCAGGGCGGGGGCCAGTACGAGCAGTACTTC. It codes for CASSQGGGQYEQYF.

This clonotype was observed a handful of times. One end of the junction fails to match germline, which may point to a read error. The genes are TRBV12-3 or TRBV12-4 and TRBJ2-3; the D is unclear. The CDR3 is 12 amino acids. The CDR3 coding sequence is TGTGCCAGCACCCCCCGGGCAGATACACAGTATTTT. It specifies CASTPRADTQYF.

Ten or more counts support this clonotype. V is TRBV4-3 and J is TRBJ2-2; 11 nucleotides agree with TRBD1. This CDR3 is 18 amino acids long. The J segment lost 4 bases and the V segment lost 3 bases, leaving 10 bases of the junction unmatched. Germline loops: CDR1 LGHNA, CDR2 YSLEER. This CDR3 is CASSHHHAGTGGTGELFF. CDR3 bases: TGCGCCAGCAGCCATCATCACGCCGGGACAGGGGGCACCGGGGAGCTGTTTTTT.

Details on this clonotype: Just one base apart from a much larger clone, this may be a read error. The rearrangement links TRBV10-3 to TRBJ2-5, with D possibly TRBD1 on 5 matching bases. Germline loops: CDR1 ENHRY, CDR2 SYGVKD. V was cut by 3 bases and J by 11 bases, with 13 bases left in between. CDR3 size: 12 residues. CDR3 residues: CAISDSETEQYF. CDR3 nucleotide sequence: TGTGCCATCAGTGATAGTGAGACAGAGCAGTACTTC.

The chain employs TRBV3-1 and TRBJ2-7; possible D gene TRBD2, 6 bases. This CDR3 contains 15 residues. Trimming shortened V by 1 base and J by 3 bases, and 13 bases separated the two germline ends. CDR1 is LGHDT and CDR2 is YNNKEL in the germline V gene (reference sequence). CDR3 DNA: TGTGCCAGCAGCCAAGTCGGGAGTGGATTCTACGAGCAGTACTTC. Protein: CASSQVGSGFYEQYF.

This rearrangement joins TRBV7-2 to TRBJ2-3, with 12 bases aligning to TRBD2. CDR3 length equals 18 residues. V lost 1 base, J lost 5 bases, and 10 bases stayed unmatched. Germline V gives CDR1 SGHTA, CDR2 FQGNSA. CDR3 sequence: CASSLDITSGGRRDTQYF. Written as DNA, the CDR3 is TGTGCCAGCAGCTTAGATATAACTAGCGGGGGGCGTAGAGATACGCAGTATTTT.

This clonotype appeared many times. At one boundary the junction diverges from the germline segment, which might be a read error. V gene TRBV5-1 combines with J gene TRBJ2-6, with D possibly matching TRBD2 (5 bases). Germline values: CDR1 SGHRS, CDR2 YFSETQ. This CDR3 is 15 amino acids long. Here the CDR3 DNA reads TGTGCCAGCAGTTCGGCCGGGGCTGGGGCCAACGTCCTGACTTTC. It codes for CASSSAGAGANVLTF.

This clonotype was found a few times. The chain links TRBV11-2 to TRBJ2-1; D is uncertain. The germline V gene has CDR1 SGHAT and CDR2 FQNNGV. The V and J ends lost 2 bases and 0 bases respectively, with 8 bases between them. The CDR3 is made up of 15 amino acids. CDR3 amino acids: CASSLSSISYNEQFF. In nucleotides, the CDR3 is TGTGCCAGCAGCTTATCCAGTATCTCCTACAATGAGCAGTTCTTC.

This clonotype turned up a few times. The chain combines TRBV9 with TRBJ1-2; TRBD1 is a possible D gene (6 bases). Between the trimmed V and J ends, which lost 3 bases and 7 bases, there was a span of 16 bases. This CDR3 has 14 amino acids. Germline values: CDR1 SGDLS, CDR2 YYNGEE. The CDR3 here is CASSANPQDSGYTF. CDR3 in DNA: TGTGCCAGCAGCGCGAATCCGCAGGACAGTGGCTACACCTTC.

This clonotype has only one observation. This rearrangement joins TRBV11-3 to TRBJ2-3; 7 bases agree with TRBD1. Trimming took 1 base from V and 7 from J; bases not matched to a gene: 5. The CDR3 consists of 14 residues. From germline, CDR1 is SGHNT and CDR2 YENEEA. The CDR3 sequence is CASSLAGDSYTQYF. The CDR3 nucleotides are TGTGCCAGCAGCTTAGCCGGGGACAGTTATACGCAGTATTTT.